This paragraph covers one T cell receptor (beta chain) sequence. The antigen is undetermined. This specimen belongs to a study of cytomegalovirus exposure and HLA in healthy donors. Overall study findings and caveats: In a later analysis, HLA-associated TCR beta chains were more clonally expanded than equally common others.

13 Jbeta primers and 60 Vbeta primers were used for the PCR. Here immunoSEQ multiplex PCR was the method, and the copy in TCRdb shows in-frame clones only, minus some. The table includes 200,000 to 250,000 clones, approximately 84% detected once. The source of this sequence is a woman between 40 and 50 years old in good health and CMV-seronegative. Source material: PBMCs.

The CDR3 DNA sequence: TGTGCCAGCAGCTTGACCAGGTCCTACGAGCAGTACTTC. Protein sequence: CASSLTRSYEQYF. This rearrangement joins TRBV4-2 to TRBJ2-7; D uncertain. The CDR3 runs 13 residues. V was trimmed by 5 bases and J by 1 base, leaving 9 bases between them. CDR1 is LGHNA and CDR2 is YNFKEQ in the germline V gene.